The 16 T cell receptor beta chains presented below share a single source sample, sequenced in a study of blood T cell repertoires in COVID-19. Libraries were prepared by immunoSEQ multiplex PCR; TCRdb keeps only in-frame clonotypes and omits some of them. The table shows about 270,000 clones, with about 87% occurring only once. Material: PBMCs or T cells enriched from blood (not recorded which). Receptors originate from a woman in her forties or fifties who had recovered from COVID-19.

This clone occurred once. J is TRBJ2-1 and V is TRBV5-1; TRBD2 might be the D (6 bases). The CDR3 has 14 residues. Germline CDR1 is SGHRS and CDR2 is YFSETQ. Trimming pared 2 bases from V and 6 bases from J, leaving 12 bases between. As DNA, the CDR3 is TGCGCCAGCAGCTTTAGCGGCGGGACCAATGAGCAGTTCTTC. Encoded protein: CASSFSGGTNEQFF.

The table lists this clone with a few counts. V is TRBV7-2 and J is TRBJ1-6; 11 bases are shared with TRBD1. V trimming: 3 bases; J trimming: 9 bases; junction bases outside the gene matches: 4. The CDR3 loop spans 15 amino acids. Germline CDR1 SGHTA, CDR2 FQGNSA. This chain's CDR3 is CASSLTGTGGSPLHF. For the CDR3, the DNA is TGTGCCAGCAGCTTGACCGGGACAGGGGGTTCACCCCTCCACTTT. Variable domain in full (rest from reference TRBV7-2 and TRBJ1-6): GAGVSQSPSNKVTEKGKDVELRCDPISGHTALYWYRQSLGQGLEFLIYFQGNSAPDKSGLPSDRFSAERTGGSVSTLTIQRTQQEDSAVYLCASSLTGTGGSPLHFGNGTRLTVT.

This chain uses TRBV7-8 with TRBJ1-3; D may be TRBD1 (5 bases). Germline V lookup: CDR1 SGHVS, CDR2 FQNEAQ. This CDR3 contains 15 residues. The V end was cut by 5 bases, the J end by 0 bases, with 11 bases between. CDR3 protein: CASSRDRSSGNTIYF. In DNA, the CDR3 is TGTGCCAGCAGCCGAGACAGATCCTCTGGAAACACCATATATTTT.

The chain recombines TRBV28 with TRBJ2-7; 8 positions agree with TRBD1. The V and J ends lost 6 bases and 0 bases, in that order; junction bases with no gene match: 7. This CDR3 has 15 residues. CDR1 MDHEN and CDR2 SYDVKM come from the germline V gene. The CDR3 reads CASSPTGVSSYEQYF. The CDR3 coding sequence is TGTGCCAGCAGCCCGACAGGGGTCAGCTCCTACGAGCAGTACTTC.

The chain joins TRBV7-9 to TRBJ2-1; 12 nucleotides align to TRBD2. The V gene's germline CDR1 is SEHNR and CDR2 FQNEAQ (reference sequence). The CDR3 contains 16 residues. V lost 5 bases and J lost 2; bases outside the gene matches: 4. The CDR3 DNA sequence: TGTGCCAGCAGCCTCCTAGCGGGAGGGGCCTACAATGAGCAGTTCTTC. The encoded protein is CASSLLAGGAYNEQFF.

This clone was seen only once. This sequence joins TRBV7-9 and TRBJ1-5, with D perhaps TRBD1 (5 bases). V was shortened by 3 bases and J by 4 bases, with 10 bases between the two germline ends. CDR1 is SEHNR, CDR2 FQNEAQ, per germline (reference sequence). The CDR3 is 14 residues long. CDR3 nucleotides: TGTGCCAGCAGCTTGGGGGGGGAAAATCAGCCCCAGCATTTT. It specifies CASSLGGENQPQHF.

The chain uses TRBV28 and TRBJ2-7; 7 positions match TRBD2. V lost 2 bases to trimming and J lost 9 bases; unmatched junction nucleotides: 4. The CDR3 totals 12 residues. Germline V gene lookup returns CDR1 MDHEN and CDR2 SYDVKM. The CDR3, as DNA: TGTGCCAGCAGTTTAGCCAGCGGGATGCAGTACTTC. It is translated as CASSLASGMQYF.

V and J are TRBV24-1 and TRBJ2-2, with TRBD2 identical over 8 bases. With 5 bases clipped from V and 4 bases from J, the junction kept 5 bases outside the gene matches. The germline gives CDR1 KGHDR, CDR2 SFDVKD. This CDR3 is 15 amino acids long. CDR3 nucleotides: TGTGCCACCAGTGGAGCGGGAGCACTCACCGGGGAGCTGTTTTTT. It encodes CATSGAGALTGELFF.

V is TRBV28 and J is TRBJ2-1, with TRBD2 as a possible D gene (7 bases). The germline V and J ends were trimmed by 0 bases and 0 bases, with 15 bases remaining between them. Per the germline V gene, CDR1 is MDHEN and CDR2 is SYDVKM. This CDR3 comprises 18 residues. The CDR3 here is CASSLWGGTLSSYNEQFF. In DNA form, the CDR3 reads TGTGCCAGCAGTTTATGGGGAGGGACATTGAGCTCCTACAATGAGCAGTTCTTC.

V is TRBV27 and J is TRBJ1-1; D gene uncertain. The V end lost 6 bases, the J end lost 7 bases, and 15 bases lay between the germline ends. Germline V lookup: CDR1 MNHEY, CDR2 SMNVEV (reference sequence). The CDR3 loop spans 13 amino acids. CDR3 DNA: TGTGCCAGCAGCCCTTACTATTCGGTTGAAGCTTTCTTT. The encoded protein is CASSPYYSVEAFF.

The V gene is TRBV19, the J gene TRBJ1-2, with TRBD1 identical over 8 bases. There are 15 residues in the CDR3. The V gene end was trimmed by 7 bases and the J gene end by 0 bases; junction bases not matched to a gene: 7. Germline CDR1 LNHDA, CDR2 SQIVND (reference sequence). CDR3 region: CASTMRTGSNYGYTF. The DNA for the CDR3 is TGTGCCAGTACCATGCGGACAGGGTCTAACTATGGCTACACCTTC.

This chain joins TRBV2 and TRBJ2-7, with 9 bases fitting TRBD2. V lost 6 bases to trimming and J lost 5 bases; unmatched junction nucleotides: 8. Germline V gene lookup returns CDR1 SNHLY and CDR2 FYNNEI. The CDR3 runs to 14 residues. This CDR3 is CASRGWTSEDEQYF. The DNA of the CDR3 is TGTGCCAGCAGGGGATGGACTAGCGAAGACGAGCAGTACTTC.

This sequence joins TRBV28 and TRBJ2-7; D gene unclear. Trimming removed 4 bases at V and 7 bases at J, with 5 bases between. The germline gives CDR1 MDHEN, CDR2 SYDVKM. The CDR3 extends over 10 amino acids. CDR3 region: CASSSREQYF. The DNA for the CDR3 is TGTGCCAGCAGTTCGAGGGAGCAGTACTTC. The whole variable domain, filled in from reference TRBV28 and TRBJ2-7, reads DVKVTQSSRYLVKRTGEKVFLECVQDMDHENMFWYRQDPGLGLRLIYFSYDVKMKEKGDIPEGYSVSREKKERFSLILESASTNQTSMYLCASSSREQYFGPGTRLTVT.

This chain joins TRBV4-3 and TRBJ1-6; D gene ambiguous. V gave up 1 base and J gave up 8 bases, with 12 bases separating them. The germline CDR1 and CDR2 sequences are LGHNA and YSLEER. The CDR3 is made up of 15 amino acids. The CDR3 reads CASSQGTGYDSPLHF. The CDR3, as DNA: TGCGCCAGCAGCCAAGGGACTGGGTATGATTCACCCCTCCACTTT.

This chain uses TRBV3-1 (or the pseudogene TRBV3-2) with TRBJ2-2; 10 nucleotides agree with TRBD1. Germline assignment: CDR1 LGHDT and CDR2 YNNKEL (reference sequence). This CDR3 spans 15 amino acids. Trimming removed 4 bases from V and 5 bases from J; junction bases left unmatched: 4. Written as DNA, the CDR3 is TGTGCCAGCAGCCCCCGGGACAGGGGTACCGGGGAGCTGTTTTTT. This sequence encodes CASSPRDRGTGELFF.

The CDR3 DNA reads as TGTGCCAGCAGCTTGGTGTTTACTAGCGGGAGGGCTAGCACAGATACGCAGTATTTT. As protein: CASSLVFTSGRASTDTQYF. The V gene is TRBV5-8, the J gene TRBJ2-3, with 13 bases matching TRBD2. V trimming: 0 bases; J trimming: 0 bases; junction bases outside the gene matches: 7. Germline CDR1 and CDR2: SGHTS and YDEGEE. The CDR3 is 19 residues long.